The 11 T cell receptor beta chains reported below all come from one sample, sequenced in a study of blood T cell repertoires in COVID-19. Produced via immunoSEQ multiplex PCR; TCRdb's table is partial and in-frame only. The sample lists approximately 300,000 clones; 85% to 90% were seen once. Sequencing was carried out using PBMCs or T cells enriched from blood (not recorded which). All receptors come from a woman aged 18-35 years who had recovered from COVID-19.

The gene calls are TRBV6-5 and TRBJ2-1, with D possibly matching TRBD2 (6 bases). Looked up from germline, CDR1 is MNHEY and CDR2 is SVGAGI. Trimming cost V 0 bases and J 7 bases, with 16 bases left between them. The CDR3 extends over 16 amino acids. As DNA, the CDR3 is TGTGCCAGCAGTTACTCGTGGGACTCCTCGGGGAATGAGCAGTTCTTC. This encodes CASSYSWDSSGNEQFF.

J is TRBJ2-5 and V is TRBV5-1; 8 bases are a match to TRBD1. With 4 bases clipped from V and 5 bases from J, the junction kept 7 bases outside the gene matches. This CDR3 is built from 14 residues. Germline V CDR1 and CDR2: SGHRS, YFSETQ. CDR3 coding DNA: TGCGCCAGCAGCCCCATACAGGGGGGTGAGACCCAGTACTTC. It encodes CASSPIQGGETQYF.

The J gene is TRBJ2-7, the V gene TRBV27; 8 nucleotides agree with TRBD1. The trim removed 5 bases at V and 5 bases at J, leaving 20 bases unmatched. Germline lookup yields CDR1 MNHEY and CDR2 SMNVEV (reference sequence). This CDR3 region has 18 residues. In DNA form, the CDR3 reads TGTGCCAGCAGTCCCGAGTCCTCCCGGACAGGGCCATCCCACGAGCAGTACTTC. Translating it yields CASSPESSRTGPSHEQYF.

The table lists this clone with a few counts. The rearrangement links TRBV7-3 to TRBJ1-1; 8 bases match TRBD1. Germline CDR1 SGHTA, CDR2 FQGTGA. The CDR3 runs to 16 residues. Trimming took 5 bases from V and 3 from J; bases not matched to a gene: 11. The CDR3 DNA reads as TGTGCCAGCAGCCCCGGACAGGGATTTACTGACACTGAAGCTTTCTTT. Its translation: CASSPGQGFTDTEAFF.

V is TRBV3-1 (or the pseudogene TRBV3-2) and J is TRBJ1-1, with a weak D call TRBD1 (6 bases). Looked up from germline, CDR1 is LGHDT and CDR2 is YNNKEL (reference sequence). This CDR3 is built from 15 residues. V dropped 6 bases and J dropped 0 bases, with 14 bases sitting between them. The CDR3 region has the DNA TGTGCCAGCAGTCGACAGGAAATAATGAACACTGAAGCTTTCTTT. Its translation is CASSRQEIMNTEAFF.

The J gene is TRBJ1-5, the V gene TRBV28, with a tentative D call TRBD1 (6 bases). V gave up 6 bases and J gave up 0 bases, with 15 bases separating them. The CDR3 consists of 16 residues. Germline V gives CDR1 MDHEN, CDR2 SYDVKM. CDR3 region: CASSVATGYSNQPQHF. CDR3 nucleotides: TGTGCCAGCAGCGTTGCGACAGGCTATAGCAATCAGCCCCAGCATTTT.

The chain recombines TRBV30 with TRBJ2-2; perhaps TRBD1 as D (5 bases). Germline CDR1 and CDR2: GTSNPN and SVGIG (reference sequence). Trimming removed 1 base at V and 4 bases at J, with 10 bases between. The CDR3 sequence is 14 residues long. The chain's CDR3 is CAWSAGHSTGELFF. CDR3 DNA: TGTGCCTGGAGTGCTGGACACAGCACCGGGGAGCTGTTTTTT.

This chain connects TRBV28 to TRBJ1-1; possible D gene TRBD1, 6 bases. Per the germline V gene, CDR1 is MDHEN and CDR2 is SYDVKM. The germline V and J ends were trimmed by 6 bases and 1 base, with 9 bases remaining between them. CDR3 length: 13 residues. CDR3 protein: CASRWDKNTEAFF. In nucleotides, the CDR3 is TGTGCCAGCAGGTGGGACAAGAACACTGAAGCTTTCTTT.

The rearrangement links TRBV27 to TRBJ1-2; D is undetermined. The germline V gene encodes CDR1 MNHEY and CDR2 SMNVEV (reference sequence). The CDR3 is 14 amino acids. Trimming left V 5 bases short and J 0 bases short, with 10 bases between. The CDR3 DNA reads as TGTGCCAGCAGTCCCGCGCGGCCTAACTATGGCTACACCTTC. Encoded protein: CASSPARPNYGYTF.

The V call is TRBV11-2, the J call TRBJ2-1; a possible D gene is TRBD2 (5 bases). V lost 1 base and J lost 10, with 8 bases in between. The CDR3 sequence is 12 residues long. Germline V gene lookup returns CDR1 SGHAT and CDR2 FQNNGV. In DNA form, the CDR3 reads TGTGCCAGCAGCTTAGCCGGGAACGAGCAGTTCTTC. This sequence encodes CASSLAGNEQFF.

Here the CDR3 DNA reads TGTGCCAGCAGTGAGACTAGCGGGGGGGCAGGTGAGCAGTTCTTC. Translation: CASSETSGGAGEQFF. The chain combines TRBV25-1 with TRBJ2-1; 14 bases match TRBD2. The germline V gene encodes CDR1 MGHDK and CDR2 SYGVNS. The V gene end was trimmed by 3 bases and the J gene end by 9 bases; junction bases not matched to a gene: 4. The length of the CDR3 is 15 residues.